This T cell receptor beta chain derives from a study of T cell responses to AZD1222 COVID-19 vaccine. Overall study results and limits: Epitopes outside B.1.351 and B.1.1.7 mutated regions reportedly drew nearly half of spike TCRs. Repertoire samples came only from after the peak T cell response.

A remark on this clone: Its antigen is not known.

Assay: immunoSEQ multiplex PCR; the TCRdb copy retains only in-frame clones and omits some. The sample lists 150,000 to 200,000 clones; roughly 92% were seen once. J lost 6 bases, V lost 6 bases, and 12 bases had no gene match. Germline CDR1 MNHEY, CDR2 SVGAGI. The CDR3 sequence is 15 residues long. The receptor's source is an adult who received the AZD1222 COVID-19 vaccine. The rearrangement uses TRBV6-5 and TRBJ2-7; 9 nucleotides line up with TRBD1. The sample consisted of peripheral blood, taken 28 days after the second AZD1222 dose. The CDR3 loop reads CASRGDSGTGREQYF. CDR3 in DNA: TGTGCCAGCAGGGGAGACTCCGGGACAGGGCGCGAGCAGTACTTC.